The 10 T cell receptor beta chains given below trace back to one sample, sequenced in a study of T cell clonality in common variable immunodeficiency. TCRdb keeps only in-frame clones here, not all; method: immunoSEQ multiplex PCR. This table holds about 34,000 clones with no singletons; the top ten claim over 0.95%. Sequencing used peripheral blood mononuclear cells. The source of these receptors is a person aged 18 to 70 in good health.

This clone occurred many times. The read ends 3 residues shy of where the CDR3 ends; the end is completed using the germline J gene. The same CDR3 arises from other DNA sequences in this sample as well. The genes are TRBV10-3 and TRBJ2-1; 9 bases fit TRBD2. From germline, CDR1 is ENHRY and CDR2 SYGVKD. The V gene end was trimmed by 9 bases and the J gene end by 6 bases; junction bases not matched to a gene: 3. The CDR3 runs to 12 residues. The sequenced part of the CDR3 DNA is TGTGCCATTCTTAGCGGGAGCAATGAG. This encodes CAILSGSNE. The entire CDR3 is CAILSGSNEQFF.

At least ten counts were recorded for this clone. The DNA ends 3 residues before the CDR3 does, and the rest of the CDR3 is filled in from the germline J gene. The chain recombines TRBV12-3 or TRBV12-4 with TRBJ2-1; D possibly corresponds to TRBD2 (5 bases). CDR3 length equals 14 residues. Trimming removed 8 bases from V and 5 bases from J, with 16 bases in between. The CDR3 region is CASCLLALDNEQFF. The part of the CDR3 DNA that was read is TGTGCCAGCTGCCTGCTAGCCCTTGACAATGAG.

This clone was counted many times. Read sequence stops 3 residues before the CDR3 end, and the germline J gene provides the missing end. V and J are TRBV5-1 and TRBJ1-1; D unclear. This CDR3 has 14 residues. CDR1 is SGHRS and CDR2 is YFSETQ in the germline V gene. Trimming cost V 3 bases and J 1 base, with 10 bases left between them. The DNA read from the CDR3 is TGCGCCAGCAGCTCCGATGGCAGGAACACTGAA. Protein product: CASSSDGRNTE. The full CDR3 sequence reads CASSSDGRNTEAFF.

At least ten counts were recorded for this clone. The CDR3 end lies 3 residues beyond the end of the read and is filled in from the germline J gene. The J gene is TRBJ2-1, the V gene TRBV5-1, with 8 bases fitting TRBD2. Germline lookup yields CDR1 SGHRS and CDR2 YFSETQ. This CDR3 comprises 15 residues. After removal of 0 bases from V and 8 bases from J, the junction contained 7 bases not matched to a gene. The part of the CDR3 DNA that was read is TGCGCCAGCAGCTTGGCCGGGGGGGGGAACGATGAG. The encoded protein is CASSLAGGGNDE. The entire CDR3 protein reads CASSLAGGGNDEQFF.

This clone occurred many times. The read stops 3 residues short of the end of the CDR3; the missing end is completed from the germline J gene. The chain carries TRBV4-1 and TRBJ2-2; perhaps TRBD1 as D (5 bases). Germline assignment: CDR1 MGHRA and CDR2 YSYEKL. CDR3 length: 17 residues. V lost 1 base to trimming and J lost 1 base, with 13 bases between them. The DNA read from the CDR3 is TGCGCCAGCAGCCAAGTAATGGCAGGGCTGAACACCGGGGAG. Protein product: CASSQVMAGLNTGE. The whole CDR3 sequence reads CASSQVMAGLNTGELFF.

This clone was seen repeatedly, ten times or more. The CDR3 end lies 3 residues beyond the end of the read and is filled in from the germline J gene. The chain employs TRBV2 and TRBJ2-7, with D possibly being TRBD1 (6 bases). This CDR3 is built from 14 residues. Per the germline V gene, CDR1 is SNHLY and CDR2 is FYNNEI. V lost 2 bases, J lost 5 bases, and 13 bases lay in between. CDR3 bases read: TGTGCCAGCAGTGAAAAGCGCAGGGGAAACGAG. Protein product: CASSEKRRGNE. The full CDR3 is CASSEKRRGNEQYF.

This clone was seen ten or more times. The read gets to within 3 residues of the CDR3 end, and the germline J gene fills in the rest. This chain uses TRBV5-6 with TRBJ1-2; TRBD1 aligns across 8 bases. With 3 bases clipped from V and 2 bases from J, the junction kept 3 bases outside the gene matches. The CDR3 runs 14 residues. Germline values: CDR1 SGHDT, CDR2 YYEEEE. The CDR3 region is CASSSGQGNYGYTF. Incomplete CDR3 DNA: TGTGCCAGCAGCTCCGGACAGGGCAACTATGGC.

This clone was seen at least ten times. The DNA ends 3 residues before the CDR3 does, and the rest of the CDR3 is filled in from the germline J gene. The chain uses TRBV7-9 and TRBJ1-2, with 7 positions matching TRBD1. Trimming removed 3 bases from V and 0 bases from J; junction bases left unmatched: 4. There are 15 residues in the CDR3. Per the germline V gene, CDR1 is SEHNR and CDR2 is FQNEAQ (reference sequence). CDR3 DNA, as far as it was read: TGTGCCAGCAGCTTGGGGGACAGCTCTAACTATGGC. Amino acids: CASSLGDSSNYG. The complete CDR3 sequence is CASSLGDSSNYGYTF. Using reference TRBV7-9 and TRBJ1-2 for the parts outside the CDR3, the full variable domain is DTGVSQNPRHKITKRGQNVTFRCDPISEHNRLYWYRQTLGQGPEFLTYFQNEAQLEKSRLLSDRFSAERPKGSFSTLEIQRTEQGDSAMYLCASSLGDSSNYGYTFGSGTRLTVV.

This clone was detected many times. CDR3 in amino acids: CSARDRGGELFF. The sequenced CDR3 bases are TGCAGTGCTAGAGATAGGGGAGGGGAG. The chain links TRBV20-1 to TRBJ2-2, with D possibly matching TRBD1 (5 bases). The CDR3 goes on 3 residues after the read ends, and that part is filled in from the germline J gene. This CDR3 has 12 residues. The V and J ends lost 0 bases and 8 bases respectively, with 7 bases between them. Germline CDR1 reads DFQATT; CDR2 reads SNEGSKA (reference sequence).

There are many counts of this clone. The CDR3 spells CATSRWDRGDTGELFF. The sequenced part of the CDR3 DNA is TGTGCCACCAGTCGTTGGGACAGGGGAGACACCGGGGAG. This chain links TRBV24-1 with TRBJ2-2, with 10 bases aligning to TRBD1. The sequence runs out 3 residues before the end of the CDR3; the remainder is reconstructed from the germline J gene. Trimming at V came to 6 bases and at J to 3 bases, leaving 6 bases not matched to a gene. The CDR3 runs to 16 residues. CDR1 is KGHDR, CDR2 SFDVKD, per germline.